The 27 T cell receptor beta chains presented below share a single source sample, sequenced in a study of beta chain features in type 1 diabetes. Reverse transcription of all isolated RNA meant that expressed TCRB transcripts were sequenced. Only in-frame clones appear in the TCRdb table, and some are missing; sequencing was by immunoSEQ multiplex PCR. The data contain 250,000 to 400,000 clones, 14% of them seen just once; the ten biggest clones take up 6.7%. Specimen: central memory CD4+ T cells from blood. The receptor source for this set is a man in his thirties or forties in good health.

This clone appeared a few times. This sequence joins TRBV5-1 and TRBJ2-2; a weak D match, TRBD1 (6 bases). V dropped 2 bases and J dropped 6 bases, with 14 bases sitting between them. The CDR3 is 15 amino acids. The V gene's germline CDR1 is SGHRS and CDR2 YFSETQ. The CDR3 bases are TGCGCCAGCAGCTTTAATGAACAGGGACCCGGGGAGCTGTTTTTT. As protein: CASSFNEQGPGELFF.

The table lists this clone with a few counts. The chain joins TRBV7-2 to TRBJ2-4, with D hard to call. CDR3 length: 11 residues. The V gene lost 5 bases and the J gene lost 5 bases, with 4 bases spanning the gap. The germline V gene encodes CDR1 SGHTA and CDR2 FQGNSA. The CDR3 spells CASSPENIQYF. CDR3 nucleotides: TGTGCCAGCAGCCCTGAAAACATTCAGTACTTC.

This clone was picked up a small number of times. Other DNA variants within this sample encode the same CDR3. The chain has TRBV29-1 and TRBJ1-1; TRBD1 might be the D (6 bases). Germline-derived CDR1 and CDR2 are SQVTM and ANQGSEA. The CDR3 length is 13 residues. Trimming stripped 7 bases from V and 2 bases from J, with 14 bases between. This chain's CDR3 is CSGSGHLNTEAFF. The CDR3 DNA reads TGCAGCGGGTCGGGACACCTAAACACTGAAGCTTTCTTT.

There are a few counts of this clone. The same CDR3 is also encoded by other DNA sequences in this sample. The V and J genes are TRBV7-2 and TRBJ2-1; D is unresolved. This CDR3 has 17 amino acids. The germline V and J ends were trimmed by 5 bases and 0 bases, with 17 bases remaining between them. CDR1 and CDR2 (germline): SGHTA, FQGNSA. The CDR3: CASSPPRSLSSYNEQFF. The CDR3 region has the DNA TGTGCCAGCAGCCCTCCTCGATCCCTAAGCTCCTACAATGAGCAGTTCTTC.

The rearrangement uses TRBV7-9 and TRBJ1-1; a possible D gene is TRBD1 (6 bases). The CDR3 extends over 15 amino acids. CDR1 is SEHNR, CDR2 FQNEAQ, per germline (reference sequence). V was cut by 0 bases and J by 4 bases, with 12 bases left in between. CDR3 nucleotides: TGTGCCAGCAGCTTAGCAATCGGGGGCTTCACTGAAGCTTTCTTT. This codes for CASSLAIGGFTEAFF.

The chain combines TRBV10-3 with TRBJ2-7; 7 positions match TRBD2. The CDR3 sequence is 14 residues long. J was trimmed by 2 bases and V by 6 bases; bases with no gene match: 7. Per germline, CDR1 ENHRY and CDR2 SYGVKD. The CDR3 bases are TGTGCCATCAGAACGGGGGGATCCCCCTACGAGCAGTACTTC. The encoded protein is CAIRTGGSPYEQYF.

This CDR3 is CASSVGASTYNEQFF. The DNA of the CDR3 is TGTGCCAGCAGCGTAGGGGCGTCTACCTACAATGAGCAGTTCTTC. This rearrangement joins TRBV9 to TRBJ2-1; unclear D gene. Trimming stripped 0 bases from V and 2 bases from J, with 9 bases between. Germline V gene lookup returns CDR1 SGDLS and CDR2 YYNGEE. The CDR3 contains 15 residues.

The chain joins TRBV7-2 to TRBJ2-1; D is perhaps TRBD2 (5 bases). Germline V gene data show CDR1 as SGHTA and CDR2 as FQGNSA. The CDR3 is 15 residues long. Trimming removed 6 bases from V and 0 bases from J, with 12 bases in between. The CDR3 sequence: CASSRSGSSYNEQFF. CDR3 coding DNA: TGTGCCAGCAGTCGGAGCGGTAGCTCCTACAATGAGCAGTTCTTC. The variable domain in full, completed from reference TRBV7-2 and TRBJ2-1, reads GAGVSQSPSNKVTEKGKDVELRCDPISGHTALYWYRQSLGQGLEFLIYFQGNSAPDKSGLPSDRFSAERTGGSVSTLTIQRTQQEDSAVYLCASSRSGSSYNEQFFGPGTRLTVL.

The chain joins TRBV4-3 to TRBJ1-3; 12 bases match TRBD1. The CDR3 is 17 amino acids. The trim removed 4 bases at V and 5 bases at J, leaving 9 bases unmatched. Germline CDR1 reads LGHNA; CDR2 reads YSLEER. The CDR3 here is CASSPSSGTGGRNTIYF. In nucleotides, the CDR3 is TGCGCCAGCAGCCCATCGTCAGGGACAGGGGGCAGAAACACCATATATTTT.

The chain joins TRBV5-6 to TRBJ2-7, with D perhaps TRBD1 (5 bases). Deletions cut 3 bases from V and 6 bases from J, with 10 bases between. This CDR3 contains 12 residues. CDR1 and CDR2 from the germline V gene are SGHDT and YYEEEE. Here the CDR3 DNA reads TGTGCCAGCAGCTCGTCAGGGTCCGAGCAGTACTTC. Amino acids: CASSSSGSEQYF.

The V gene is TRBV27, the J gene TRBJ1-2, with TRBD1 identical over 9 bases. CDR1 and CDR2 from the germline V gene are MNHEY and SMNVEV (reference sequence). The CDR3 contains 17 residues. Losses at the gene ends were 3 bases for V and 4 bases for J; bases not matched to a gene: 12. The CDR3 bases are TGTGCCAGCAGTTTGGACAGGGGAATTGGGATGGGCTATGGCTACACCTTC. Amino acid sequence: CASSLDRGIGMGYGYTF.

This clone was recorded a few times. The chain joins TRBV30 to TRBJ2-4; D is possibly TRBD1 or TRBD2 (6 bases each). The CDR3 is 14 residues long. V lost 2 bases and J lost 6, with 14 bases in between. Germline V gene data show CDR1 as GTSNPN and CDR2 as SVGIG (reference sequence). CDR3 loop: CAWSRRGDLNIQYF. The CDR3 DNA reads as TGTGCCTGGAGTCGGAGGGGGGATTTAAACATTCAGTACTTC.

The rearrangement links TRBV27 to TRBJ2-7; D is possibly TRBD1 or TRBD2 (6 bases each). Trimming left V 5 bases short and J 2 bases short, with 10 bases between. Germline CDR1 reads MNHEY; CDR2 reads SMNVEV (reference sequence). This CDR3 region has 13 residues. CDR3 loop: CASSPRGPYEQYF. In nucleotides, the CDR3 is TGTGCCAGCAGTCCCCGGGGGCCCTACGAGCAGTACTTC.

The chain is built from TRBV11-3 and TRBJ2-1, with 9 nucleotides matching TRBD1. After removal of 2 bases from V and 0 bases from J, the junction contained 2 bases not matched to a gene. Germline V CDR1 and CDR2: SGHNT, YENEEA. This CDR3 comprises 16 residues. The DNA for the CDR3 is TGTGCCAGCAGCTTAACGGACAGGGGCTCCTACAATGAGCAGTTCTTC. This encodes CASSLTDRGSYNEQFF.

This clone turned up a few times. This chain joins TRBV29-1 and TRBJ2-1; D tentatively fits TRBD1 or TRBD2 (5 bases each). This CDR3 is 12 amino acids long. CDR1 is SQVTM and CDR2 is ANQGSEA in the germline V gene. With 3 bases removed from V and 12 bases from J, the gap between germline ends came to 15 bases. The CDR3 loop is CSVEARDPRQFF. The CDR3 nucleotides are TGCAGCGTTGAGGCTAGGGACCCGAGGCAGTTCTTC.

This clone came up a few times. V and J are TRBV2 and TRBJ2-1, with 9 bases aligning to TRBD2. With V trimmed by 5 bases and J by 4 bases, 9 bases remained unmatched. The CDR3 covers 16 residues. Germline assignment: CDR1 SNHLY and CDR2 FYNNEI. CDR3 amino acids: CASSPELAGFYNEQFF. DNA of the CDR3: TGTGCCAGCAGTCCGGAACTAGCGGGTTTTTACAATGAGCAGTTCTTC.

The gene calls are TRBV27 and TRBJ2-5; D not certain. V shed 2 bases and J shed 5 bases, with 24 bases lying between them. Germline assignment: CDR1 MNHEY and CDR2 SMNVEV (reference sequence). This CDR3 has 18 amino acids. The CDR3 coding sequence is TGTGCCAGCAGTTTACTAATGGTTTGGAGAGCTAAGTTGGAGACCCAGTACTTC. The encoded protein is CASSLLMVWRAKLETQYF.

The rearrangement links TRBV14 to TRBJ2-3, with a tentative D call TRBD2 (6 bases). The ends were cut back, 0 bases at V and 4 bases at J, with 17 bases in the middle. CDR1 and CDR2 from the germline V gene are SGHDN and FVKESK. This CDR3 has 17 residues. CDR3 protein: CASSQDLIMTGADTQYF. CDR3 DNA sequence: TGTGCCAGCAGCCAAGATCTTATAATGACGGGAGCAGATACGCAGTATTTT.

This clone was observed a few times. The gene calls are TRBV7-2 and TRBJ2-3; 9 bases are shared with TRBD2. The junction had 3 bases not matched to a gene; V was cut back by 1 base and J by 1 base. The CDR3 spans 16 residues. Germline values: CDR1 SGHTA, CDR2 FQGNSA. DNA for the CDR3: TGTGCCAGCAGCTTAGAAATAGCGGGGGGCACAGATACGCAGTATTTT. It specifies CASSLEIAGGTDTQYF.

The chain joins TRBV2 to TRBJ2-7; weak D call: TRBD2 (6 bases). Germline V CDR1 and CDR2: SNHLY, FYNNEI. The CDR3 extends over 15 amino acids. V was pared by 6 bases and J by 4 bases, with 19 bases between. The CDR3 coding sequence is TGTGCCAGCAGCGAGGGACTGAGGTACCTTTACGAGCAGTACTTC. It yields the protein CASSEGLRYLYEQYF.

As for this clone: Compared with germline, one end of the junction differs, possibly owing to a read error. The chain links TRBV5-4 to TRBJ2-1, with 8 positions matching TRBD2. The germline V gene has CDR1 SGHNT and CDR2 YYREEE (reference sequence). The length of the CDR3 is 15 residues. CDR3 residues: CASSVSGGGHNEQFF. CDR3 bases: TGCGCCAGCAGCGTCAGCGGGGGTGGTCACAATGAGCAGTTCTTC.

CDR3: CASSPRTGFSFGEQFF. The CDR3, as DNA: TGTGCCAGCAGCCCACGGACAGGGTTCTCTTTCGGTGAGCAGTTCTTC. This chain uses TRBV9 with TRBJ2-1; 8 bases fit TRBD1. Trimming cost V 4 bases and J 9 bases; bases outside gene matches: 15. This CDR3 has 16 residues. Germline V gene sequence: CDR1 SGDLS, CDR2 YYNGEE.

This chain connects TRBV6-5 to TRBJ1-1; D gene ambiguous. Germline V gene sequence: CDR1 MNHEY, CDR2 SVGAGI. There are 12 residues in the CDR3. V lost 8 bases to trimming and J lost 4 bases, with 11 bases between them. The CDR3 loop reads CASLRTGTEAFF. The DNA of the CDR3 is TGTGCCAGCCTTCGGACGGGCACTGAAGCTTTCTTT.

This rearrangement joins TRBV5-6 to TRBJ2-2; the D gene is possibly TRBD1 (5 bases). The V end was cut by 6 bases, the J end by 1 base, with 16 bases between. Germline V CDR1 and CDR2: SGHDT, YYEEEE. The CDR3 covers 16 residues. The CDR3 DNA sequence: TGTGCCAGCACCCCGCTGGGGCGACTGAACACCGGGGAGCTGTTTTTT. Amino acid sequence: CASTPLGRLNTGELFF.

This clone has just a few counts. The chain has TRBV7-8 and TRBJ2-3; 7 positions match TRBD1. Germline CDR1 SGHVS, CDR2 FQNEAQ. V dropped 5 bases and J dropped 2; count of bases not matched to a gene: 4. CDR3 size: 14 residues. The CDR3 DNA sequence: TGTGCCAGCAGCCGGGACAGCTCCACAGATACGCAGTATTTT. Translation: CASSRDSSTDTQYF.

This clone was picked up a small number of times. V gene TRBV27 combines with J gene TRBJ2-7; D may be TRBD1 (5 bases). V was shortened by 6 bases and J by 6 bases, with 18 bases between the two germline ends. Per the germline V gene, CDR1 is MNHEY and CDR2 is SMNVEV (reference sequence). The CDR3 runs 14 residues. The CDR3 DNA reads as TGTGCCAGCAGGGAAAGGGGCTCCTCTCCCGAGCAGTACGTC. Amino acid sequence: CASRERGSSPEQYV.

This clone was recorded a few times. The chain has TRBV5-5 and TRBJ2-6, with D unresolved. The germline V gene has CDR1 SGHKS and CDR2 YYEKEE (reference sequence). The V gene lost 1 base and the J gene lost 0 bases, with 8 bases spanning the gap. The CDR3 has 16 residues. CDR3 sequence (DNA): TGTGCCAGCAGCTTGTTAGGTGGCTCTGGGGCCAACGTCCTGACTTTC. Protein sequence: CASSLLGGSGANVLTF.